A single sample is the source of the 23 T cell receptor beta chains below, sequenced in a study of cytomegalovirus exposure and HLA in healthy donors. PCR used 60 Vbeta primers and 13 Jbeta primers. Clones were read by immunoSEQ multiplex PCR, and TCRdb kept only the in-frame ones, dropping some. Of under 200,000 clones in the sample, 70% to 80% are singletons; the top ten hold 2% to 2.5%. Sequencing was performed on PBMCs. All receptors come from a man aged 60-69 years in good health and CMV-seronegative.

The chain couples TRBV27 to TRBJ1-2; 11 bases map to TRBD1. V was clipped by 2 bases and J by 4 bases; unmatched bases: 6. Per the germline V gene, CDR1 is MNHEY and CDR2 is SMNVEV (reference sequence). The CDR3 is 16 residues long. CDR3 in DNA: TGTGCCAGCAGTTTAGCCGGGACAGGGGGGTTCTATGGCTACACCTTC. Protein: CASSLAGTGGFYGYTF.

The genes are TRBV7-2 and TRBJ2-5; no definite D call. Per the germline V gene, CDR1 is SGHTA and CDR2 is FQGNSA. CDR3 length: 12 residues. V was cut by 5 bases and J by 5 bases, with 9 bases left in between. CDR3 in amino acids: CASSPSRETQYF. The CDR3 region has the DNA TGTGCCAGCAGCCCCTCTCGGGAGACCCAGTACTTC. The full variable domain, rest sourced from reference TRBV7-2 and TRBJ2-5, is GAGVSQSPSNKVTEKGKDVELRCDPISGHTALYWYRQSLGQGLEFLIYFQGNSAPDKSGLPSDRFSAERTGGSVSTLTIQRTQQEDSAVYLCASSPSRETQYFGPGTRLLVL.

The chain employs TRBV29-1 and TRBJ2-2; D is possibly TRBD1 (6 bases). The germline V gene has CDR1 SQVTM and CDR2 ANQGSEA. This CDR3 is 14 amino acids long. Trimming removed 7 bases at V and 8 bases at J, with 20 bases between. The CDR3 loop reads CSAGQFNGAGELFF. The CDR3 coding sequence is TGCAGCGCTGGACAGTTCAATGGTGCTGGGGAGCTGTTTTTT.

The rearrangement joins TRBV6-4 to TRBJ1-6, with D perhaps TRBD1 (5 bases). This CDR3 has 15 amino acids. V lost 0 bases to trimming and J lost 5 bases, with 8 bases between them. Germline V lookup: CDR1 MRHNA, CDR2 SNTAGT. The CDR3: CASSDSDSDNSPLHF. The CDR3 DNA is TGTGCCAGCAGTGACTCTGACAGTGATAATTCACCCCTCCACTTT.

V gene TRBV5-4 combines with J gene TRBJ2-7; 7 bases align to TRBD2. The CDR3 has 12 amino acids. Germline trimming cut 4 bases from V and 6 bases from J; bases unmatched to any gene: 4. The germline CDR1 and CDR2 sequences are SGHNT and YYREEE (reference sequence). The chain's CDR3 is CASSRGDGEQYF. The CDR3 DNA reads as TGTGCCAGCAGCCGGGGGGACGGCGAGCAGTACTTC.

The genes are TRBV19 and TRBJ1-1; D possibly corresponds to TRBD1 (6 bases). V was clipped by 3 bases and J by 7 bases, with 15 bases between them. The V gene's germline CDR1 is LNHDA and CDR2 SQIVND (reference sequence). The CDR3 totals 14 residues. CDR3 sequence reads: CASSMAGGGGEAFF. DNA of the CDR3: TGTGCCAGTAGTATGGCGGGGGGCGGGGGTGAAGCTTTCTTT.

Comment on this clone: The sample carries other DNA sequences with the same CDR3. The CDR3 loop is CSVEIRGQDDYEQYF. CDR3 bases: TGCAGCGTTGAAATCAGGGGACAGGACGATTACGAGCAGTACTTC. The gene calls are TRBV29-1 and TRBJ2-7; 8 positions agree with TRBD1. The CDR3 has 15 amino acids. J was trimmed by 4 bases and V by 2 bases; bases with no gene match: 10. In germline, CDR1 is SQVTM, CDR2 ANQGSEA.

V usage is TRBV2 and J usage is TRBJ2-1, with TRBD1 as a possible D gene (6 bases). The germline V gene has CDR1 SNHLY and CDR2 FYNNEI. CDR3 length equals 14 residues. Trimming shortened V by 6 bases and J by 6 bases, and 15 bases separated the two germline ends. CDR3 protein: CASSWDTQGNEQFF. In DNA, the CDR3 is TGTGCCAGCAGCTGGGACACCCAGGGCAATGAGCAGTTCTTC.

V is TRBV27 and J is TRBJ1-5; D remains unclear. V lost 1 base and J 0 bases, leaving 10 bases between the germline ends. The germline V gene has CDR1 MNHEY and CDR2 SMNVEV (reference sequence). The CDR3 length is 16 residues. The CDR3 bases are TGTGCCAGCAGTTTATACGGGATTTATAGCAATCAGCCCCAGCATTTT. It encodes CASSLYGIYSNQPQHF.

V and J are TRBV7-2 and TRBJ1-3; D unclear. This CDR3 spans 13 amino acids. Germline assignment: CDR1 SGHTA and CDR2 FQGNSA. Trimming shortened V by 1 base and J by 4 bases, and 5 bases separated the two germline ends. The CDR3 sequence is CASSLVQGNTIYF. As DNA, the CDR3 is TGTGCCAGCAGCTTAGTTCAGGGAAACACCATATATTTT.

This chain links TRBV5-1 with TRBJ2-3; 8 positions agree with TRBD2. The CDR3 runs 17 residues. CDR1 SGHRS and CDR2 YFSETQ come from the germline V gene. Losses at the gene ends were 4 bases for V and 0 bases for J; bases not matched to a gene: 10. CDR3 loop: CASSPRLARASTDTQYF. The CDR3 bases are TGCGCCAGCAGCCCCCGACTAGCGCGAGCTAGCACAGATACGCAGTATTTT.

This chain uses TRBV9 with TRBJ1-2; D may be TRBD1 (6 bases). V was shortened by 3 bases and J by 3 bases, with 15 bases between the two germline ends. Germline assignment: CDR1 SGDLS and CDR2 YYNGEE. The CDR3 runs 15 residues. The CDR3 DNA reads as TGTGCCAGCAGCGGGCAAGGACAGACAGACTATGGCTACACCTTC. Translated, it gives CASSGQGQTDYGYTF.

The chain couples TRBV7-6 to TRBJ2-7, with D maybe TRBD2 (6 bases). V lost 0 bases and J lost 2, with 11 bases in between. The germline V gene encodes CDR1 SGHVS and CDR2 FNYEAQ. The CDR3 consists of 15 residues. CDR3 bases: TGTGCCAGCAGCTTAGCGTCGGGGGAAACCTACGAGCAGTACTTC. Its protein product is CASSLASGETYEQYF. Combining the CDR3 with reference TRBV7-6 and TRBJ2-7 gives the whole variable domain GAGVSQSPRYKVTKRGQDVALRCDPISGHVSLYWYRQALGQGPEFLTYFNYEAQQDKSGLPNDRFSAERPEGSISTLTIQRTEQRDSAMYRCASSLASGETYEQYFGPGTRLTVT.

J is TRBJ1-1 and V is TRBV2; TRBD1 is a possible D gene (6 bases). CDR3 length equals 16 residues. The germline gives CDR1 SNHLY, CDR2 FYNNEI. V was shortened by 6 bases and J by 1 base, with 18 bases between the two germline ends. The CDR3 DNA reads TGTGCCAGCAGGGCCCTCCCCGGGACAACGAACACTGAAGCTTTCTTT. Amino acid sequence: CASRALPGTTNTEAFF. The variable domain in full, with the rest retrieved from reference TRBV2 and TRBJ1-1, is EPEVTQTPSHQVTQMGQEVILRCVPISNHLYFYWYRQILGQKVEFLVSFYNNEISEKSEIFDDQFSVERPDGSNFTLKIRSTKLEDSAMYFCASRALPGTTNTEAFFGQGTRLTVV.

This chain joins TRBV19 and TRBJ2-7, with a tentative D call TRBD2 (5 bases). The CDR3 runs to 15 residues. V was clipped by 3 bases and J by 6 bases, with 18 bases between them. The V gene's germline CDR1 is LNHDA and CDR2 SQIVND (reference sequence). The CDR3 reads CASSIGVLGVGEQYF. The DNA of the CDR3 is TGTGCCAGTAGTATCGGGGTCCTTGGTGTGGGCGAGCAGTACTTC.

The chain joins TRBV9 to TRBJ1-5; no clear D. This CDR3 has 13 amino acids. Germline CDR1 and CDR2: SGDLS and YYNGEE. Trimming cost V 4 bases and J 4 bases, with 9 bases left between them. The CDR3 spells CASSPGRNQPQHF. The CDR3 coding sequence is TGTGCCAGCAGCCCGGGGAGGAATCAGCCCCAGCATTTT.

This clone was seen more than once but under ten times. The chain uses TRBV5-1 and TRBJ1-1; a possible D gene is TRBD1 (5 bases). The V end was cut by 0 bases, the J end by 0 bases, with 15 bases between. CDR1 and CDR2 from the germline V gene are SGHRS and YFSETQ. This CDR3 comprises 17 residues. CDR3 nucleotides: TGCGCCAGCAGCTTGGTTGGTAGGGGTACGATGAACACTGAAGCTTTCTTT. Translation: CASSLVGRGTMNTEAFF. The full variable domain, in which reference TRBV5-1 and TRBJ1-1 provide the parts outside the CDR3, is KAGVTQTPRYLIKTRGQQVTLSCSPISGHRSVSWYQQTPGQGLQFLFEYFSETQRNKGNFPGRFSGRQFSNSRSEMNVSTLELGDSALYLCASSLVGRGTMNTEAFFGQGTRLTVV.

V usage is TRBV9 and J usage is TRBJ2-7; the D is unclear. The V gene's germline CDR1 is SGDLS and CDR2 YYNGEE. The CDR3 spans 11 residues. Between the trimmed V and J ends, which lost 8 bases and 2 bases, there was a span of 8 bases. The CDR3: CASGGPYEQYF. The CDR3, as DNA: TGTGCCAGTGGTGGCCCCTACGAGCAGTACTTC.

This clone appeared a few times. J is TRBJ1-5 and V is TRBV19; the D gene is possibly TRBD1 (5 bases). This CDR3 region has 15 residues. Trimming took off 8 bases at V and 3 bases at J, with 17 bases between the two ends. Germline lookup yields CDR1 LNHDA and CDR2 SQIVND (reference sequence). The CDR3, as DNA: TGTGCCAGTGCGGTCAGGTTGGGGCTCAATCAGCCCCAGCATTTT. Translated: CASAVRLGLNQPQHF. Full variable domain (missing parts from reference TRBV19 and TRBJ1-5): DGGITQSPKYLFRKEGQNVTLSCEQNLNHDAMYWYRQDPGQGLRLIYYSQIVNDFQKGDIAEGYSVSREKKESFPLTVTSAQKNPTAFYLCASAVRLGLNQPQHFGDGTRLSIL.

This CDR3 is CASSLDVSGGYNEQFF. CDR3 DNA sequence: TGCGCCAGCAGCTTGGATGTTAGCGGGGGGTACAATGAGCAGTTCTTC. The rearrangement links TRBV5-1 to TRBJ2-1; 10 nucleotides agree with TRBD2. This CDR3 contains 16 residues. V lost 0 bases and J lost 4; bases outside the gene matches: 4. CDR1 is SGHRS, CDR2 YFSETQ, per germline.

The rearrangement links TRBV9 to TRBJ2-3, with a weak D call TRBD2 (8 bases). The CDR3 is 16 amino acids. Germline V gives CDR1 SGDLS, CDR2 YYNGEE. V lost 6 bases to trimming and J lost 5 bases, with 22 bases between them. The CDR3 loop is CASTFGPGGGLDTQYF. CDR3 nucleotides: TGTGCCAGCACCTTTGGACCGGGAGGGGGCCTAGATACGCAGTATTTT.

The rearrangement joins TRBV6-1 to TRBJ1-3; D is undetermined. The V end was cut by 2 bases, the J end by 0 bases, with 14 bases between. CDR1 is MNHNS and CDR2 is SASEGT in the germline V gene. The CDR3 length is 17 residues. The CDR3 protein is CASSEREGIDSGNTIYF. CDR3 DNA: TGTGCCAGCAGTGAAAGGGAGGGAATTGACTCTGGAAACACCATATATTTT.

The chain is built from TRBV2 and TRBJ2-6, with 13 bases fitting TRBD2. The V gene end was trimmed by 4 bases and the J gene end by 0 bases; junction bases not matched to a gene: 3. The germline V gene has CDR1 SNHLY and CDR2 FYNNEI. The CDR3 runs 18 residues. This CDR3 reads CASSGLAGGNSGANVLTF. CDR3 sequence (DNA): TGTGCCAGCAGTGGACTAGCGGGAGGAAACTCTGGGGCCAACGTCCTGACTTTC.